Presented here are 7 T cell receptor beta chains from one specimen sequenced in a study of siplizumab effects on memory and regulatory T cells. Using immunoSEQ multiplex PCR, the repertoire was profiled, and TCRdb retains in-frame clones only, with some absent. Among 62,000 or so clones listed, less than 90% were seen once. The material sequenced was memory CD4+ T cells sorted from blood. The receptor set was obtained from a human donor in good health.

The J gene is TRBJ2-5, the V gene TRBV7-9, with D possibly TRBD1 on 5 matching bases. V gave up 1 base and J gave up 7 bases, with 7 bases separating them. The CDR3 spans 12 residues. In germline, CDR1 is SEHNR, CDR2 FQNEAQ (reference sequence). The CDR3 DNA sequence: TGTGCCAGCAGCTTAGTTCAGGGGACCCAGTACTTC. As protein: CASSLVQGTQYF.

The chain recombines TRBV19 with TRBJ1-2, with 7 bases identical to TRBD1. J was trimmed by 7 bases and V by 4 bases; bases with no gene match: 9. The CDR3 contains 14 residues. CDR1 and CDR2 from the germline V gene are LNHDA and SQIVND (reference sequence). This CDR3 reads CASSRTGLMTGYTF. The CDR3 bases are TGTGCCAGTAGTAGGACAGGTTTAATGACTGGCTACACCTTC.

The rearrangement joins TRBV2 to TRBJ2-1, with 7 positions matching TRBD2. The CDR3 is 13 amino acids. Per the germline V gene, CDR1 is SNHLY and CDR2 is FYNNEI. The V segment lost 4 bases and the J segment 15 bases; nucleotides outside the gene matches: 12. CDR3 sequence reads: CASSVGPLAARFF. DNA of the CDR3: TGTGCCAGCAGTGTTGGCCCTCTAGCGGCTCGGTTCTTC.

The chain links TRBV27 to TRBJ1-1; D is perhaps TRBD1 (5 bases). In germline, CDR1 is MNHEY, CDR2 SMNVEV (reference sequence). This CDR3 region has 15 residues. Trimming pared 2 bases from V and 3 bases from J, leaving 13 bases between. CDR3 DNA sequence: TGTGCCAGCAGTTTAGGGGGGGTCGACTACACTGAAGCTTTCTTT. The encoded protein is CASSLGGVDYTEAFF.

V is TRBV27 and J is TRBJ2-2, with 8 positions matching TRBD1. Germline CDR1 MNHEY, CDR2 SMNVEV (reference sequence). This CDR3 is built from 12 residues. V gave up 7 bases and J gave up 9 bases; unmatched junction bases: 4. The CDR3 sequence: CASKAGGRELFF. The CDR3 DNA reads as TGTGCCAGCAAGGCAGGGGGCAGGGAGCTGTTTTTT.

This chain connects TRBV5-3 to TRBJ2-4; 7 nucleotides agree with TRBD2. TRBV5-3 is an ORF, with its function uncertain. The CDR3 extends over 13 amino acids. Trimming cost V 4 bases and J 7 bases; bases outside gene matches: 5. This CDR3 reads CARSPGLPNIQYF. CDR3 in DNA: TGTGCCAGAAGCCCGGGACTACCGAACATTCAGTACTTC.

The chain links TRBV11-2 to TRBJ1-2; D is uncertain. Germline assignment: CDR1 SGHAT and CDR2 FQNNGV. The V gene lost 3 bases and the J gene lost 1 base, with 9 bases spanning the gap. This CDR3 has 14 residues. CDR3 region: CASSFPGLNYGYTF. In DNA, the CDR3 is TGTGCCAGCAGCTTCCCGGGCCTTAACTATGGCTACACCTTC.